The 7 T cell receptor beta chains below were found in one sample sequenced in a study of blood T cell repertoires in COVID-19. Some clones are missing from TCRdb's copy, which holds only in-frame ones; the method was immunoSEQ multiplex PCR. The sample carries a few hundred thousand clones, 70% to 90% recorded once. Material for sequencing was PBMCs or T cells enriched from blood (not recorded which). The receptors shown here come from a man aged 25 to 45 who had recovered from COVID-19.

J is TRBJ1-4 and V is TRBV5-4; 11 bases are shared with TRBD1. CDR1 and CDR2 from the germline V gene are SGHNT and YYREEE (reference sequence). Trimming removed 4 bases from V and 8 bases from J; junction bases left unmatched: 4. The CDR3 totals 14 residues. The CDR3 DNA reads as TGTGCCAGCAGCCCGGGACAGGGGGAGGAAAAACTGTTTTTT. Amino acids: CASSPGQGEEKLFF.

This chain joins TRBV7-6 and TRBJ1-6, with 8 nucleotides matching TRBD1. The trim removed 7 bases at V and 6 bases at J, leaving 8 bases unmatched. The CDR3 is 15 amino acids. The V gene's germline CDR1 is SGHVS and CDR2 FNYEAQ. The CDR3 reads CASKPLDRGNSPLHF. The CDR3 region has the DNA TGTGCCAGCAAGCCCCTTGACAGGGGTAATTCACCCCTCCACTTT. Full variable domain (outside the CDR3, taken from reference TRBV7-6 and TRBJ1-6): GAGVSQSPRYKVTKRGQDVALRCDPISGHVSLYWYRQALGQGPEFLTYFNYEAQQDKSGLPNDRFSAERPEGSISTLTIQRTEQRDSAMYRCASKPLDRGNSPLHFGNGTRLTVT.

The chain carries TRBV19 and TRBJ1-1; D remains unclear. Germline V gene data show CDR1 as LNHDA and CDR2 as SQIVND (reference sequence). V shed 2 bases and J shed 7 bases, with 14 bases lying between them. The CDR3 runs 14 residues. The CDR3 is CASSITSLGIEAFF. In DNA form, the CDR3 reads TGTGCCAGTAGTATAACCAGCCTCGGGATTGAAGCTTTCTTT.

This chain joins TRBV7-2 and TRBJ2-1; TRBD1 matches 8 bases. The CDR3 is 18 amino acids. With 0 bases clipped from V and 2 bases from J, the junction kept 9 bases outside the gene matches. Germline V gives CDR1 SGHTA, CDR2 FQGNSA. CDR3 DNA: TGTGCCAGCAGCTTAGCCCTGGCCGGGACAGGAGCCTACAATGAGCAGTTCTTC. Protein product: CASSLALAGTGAYNEQFF.

V is TRBV10-3 and J is TRBJ1-3; TRBD1 matches at 8 bases. The CDR3 covers 16 residues. CDR1 is ENHRY and CDR2 is SYGVKD in the germline V gene. Trimming took 2 bases from V and 2 from J; bases not matched to a gene: 5. DNA of the CDR3: TGTGCCATCAGTGAGGCACCGACAGGGGCTGGAAACACCATATATTTT. Translated: CAISEAPTGAGNTIYF.

This chain's CDR3 is CASSEAGANSPLHF. CDR3 coding DNA: TGTGCCAGCAGTGAAGCGGGGGCGAATTCACCCCTCCACTTT. The V gene is TRBV6-1, the J gene TRBJ1-6, with D perhaps matching TRBD1 (6 bases). Trimming cost V 0 bases and J 7 bases, with 7 bases left between them. The CDR3 runs to 14 residues. CDR1 is MNHNS and CDR2 is SASEGT in the germline V gene.

V is TRBV2 and J is TRBJ1-4; TRBD1 matches 7 bases. Trimming removed 2 bases from V and 7 bases from J; junction bases left unmatched: 10. Germline V gives CDR1 SNHLY, CDR2 FYNNEI. CDR3 length: 16 residues. CDR3 amino acids: CASSETRTGEGEKLFF. The DNA of the CDR3 is TGTGCCAGCAGTGAAACGCGTACAGGGGAAGGTGAAAAACTGTTTTTT.